This TCR beta chain was identified in a study of B cell selection in AIRE deficiency. Study results and limitations: Of about 4,000 shared Treg TCRbeta sequences, 25% to 40% were healthy-only, 7.5% to 9.5% patient-only. Patient Tconv cells held around 30% of Treg sequences shared by healthy donors.

Original methodology: Approximately 100,000 patient and about 130,000 healthy donor in-frame TCRbeta sequences came from conventional T cells. Clones were sequenced by immunoSEQ multiplex PCR, and TCRdb holds only the in-frame ones, with some missing. The V and J calls and clone size come from that table; D and trimming were worked out from the DNA. The sample holds about 25,000 clones, roughly 96% seen once. As concerns this clone: The antigen is not known.

Germline trimming cut 4 bases from V and 0 bases from J; bases unmatched to any gene: 8. The CDR3 has 18 residues. Germline loops: CDR1 SGHVS, CDR2 FQNEAQ. Sorting defined conventional CD4 T cells as CD4+CD127+. This chain connects TRBV7-8 to TRBJ1-6; 8 bases line up with TRBD1. The sample consisted of CD4+CD127+ conventional T cells sorted from PBMCs. This TCR came from a human donor in good health. DNA of the CDR3: TGTGCCAGCAGCTCTACGGACAGGGCCAACTCCTATAATTCACCCCTCCACTTT. Protein product: CASSSTDRANSYNSPLHF.